This T cell receptor (beta chain) was identified during a study of regulatory T cells in long-lasting Graves disease. This clonotype appeared many times. This CDR3 is 15 amino acids long. CDR1 MNHEY and CDR2 SMNVEV come from the germline V gene (reference sequence). V shed 7 bases, J shed 6 bases, and the junction held 8 bases outside the gene matches. The time point is: newly diagnosed GD, antithyroid drugs for less than 3 months. Construction of the TCR library relied on RNA isolated from PBMCs. Arm-PCR with iRepertoire HTBI primers amplified the CDR3 regions for these TCR beta libraries. Via MiXCR, TCRdb re-called the multiplex PCR reads, giving one row per CDR3 protein. The sample has roughly 500,000 distinct CDR3 sequences; 14% are singletons. The same sample was also studied in work on T cells in Graves' hyperthyroidism and ophthalmopathy. As that report states: Patients with uncontrolled infections, other autoimmune diseases, pregnancy or lactation were excluded.

This receptor was identified in a woman between 45 and 65 years old with Graves disease. V usage is TRBV27 and J usage is TRBJ2-2, with 10 bases aligning to TRBD2. This material consisted of peripheral blood mononuclear cells (PBMCs), taken at new diagnosis, from a patient treated with antithyroid drugs. CDR3 DNA: TGTGCCAGCACTTCTCTAGCGGGAGTAGCCGGGGAGCTGTTTTTT. Translating gives CASTSLAGVAGELFF.